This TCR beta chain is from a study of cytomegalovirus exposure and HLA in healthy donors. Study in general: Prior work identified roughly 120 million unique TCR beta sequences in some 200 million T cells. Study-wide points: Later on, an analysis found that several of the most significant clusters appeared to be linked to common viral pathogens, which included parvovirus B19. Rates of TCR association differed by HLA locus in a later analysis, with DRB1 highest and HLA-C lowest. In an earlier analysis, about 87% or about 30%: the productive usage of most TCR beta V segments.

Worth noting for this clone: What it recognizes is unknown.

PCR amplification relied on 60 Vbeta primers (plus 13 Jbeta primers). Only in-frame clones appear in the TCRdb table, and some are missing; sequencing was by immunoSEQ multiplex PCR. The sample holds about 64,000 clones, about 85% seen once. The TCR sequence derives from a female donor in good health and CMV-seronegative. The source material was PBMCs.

CDR3 DNA sequence: TGTGCCACCAGCAGTTCTCGCAATCAGCCCCAGCATTTT. It translates to CATSSSRNQPQHF. The chain carries TRBV15 and TRBJ1-5; no clear D. V was pared by 3 bases and J by 2 bases, with 5 bases between. The CDR3 totals 13 residues. CDR1 and CDR2 (germline): LNHNV, YYDKDF (reference sequence).